What follows is one T cell receptor beta chain and its context. The antigen is undetermined. Lactation, pregnancy, other autoimmune disease or uncontrolled infection led to exclusion of patients. This record belongs to a study of T cells in Graves' hyperthyroidism and ophthalmopathy. Study-level information: The authors collected peripheral blood at initial diagnosis, before any treatment. Findings and limits, study-wide: In the blood, most expanded thyroid clonotypes above 0.001 appeared as well.

RNA transcripts gave rise to amplified TCR beta CDR3 regions. HTBI primers were employed in a first-round RT-PCR of the TCR CDR3. TCRdb analysed the multiplex PCR reads with MiXCR anew, one entry per CDR3 protein. The data show 700,000 or so distinct CDR3 sequences, 13% to 15% seen once. The sequencing input was blood. The origin of this receptor is a woman in her forties or fifties with Graves' ophthalmopathy.

The CDR3 DNA reads TGCGCCAGCAGCGCTGGACAGGTCTGGAGCAATGAGCAGTTCTTC. This codes for CASSAGQVWSNEQFF. The rearrangement uses TRBV5-1 and TRBJ2-1; 7 bases map to TRBD1. This CDR3 is built from 15 residues. Germline V CDR1 and CDR2: SGHRS, YFSETQ. The junction had 10 bases not matched to a gene; V was cut back by 4 bases and J by 6 bases.